This T cell receptor beta chain is drawn from a study of radiation and T cells in renal cell carcinoma. Repertoires were generated with immunoSEQ multiplex PCR, while TCRdb's copy carries only in-frame clones and drops some. The table shows more than 75,000 clones, with 70% to 85% occurring only once. The study, taken as a whole, reports: Pretreatment tumor biopsies were lacking, so baseline clonotypes are unknown.

This CDR3 has 14 amino acids. Germline CDR1 reads MGHRA; CDR2 reads YSYEKL. Trimming pared 1 base from V and 4 bases from J, leaving 11 bases between. The time point was: baseline pretreatment blood. Treatment defined: 15 Gy SBRT to primary tumor, nephrectomy 4 weeks later. Serial blood draws occurred at baseline and 2 and 4 weeks post-SBRT. Clear cell pathology was present in this patient's renal cell carcinoma. For this clone: Its antigen is not known.

The chain links TRBV4-1 to TRBJ2-7, with a weak D call TRBD2 (6 bases). Sequenced material: blood, taken from a patient whose treatment included radiotherapy and nephrectomy. The sequence came from a man aged 55 to 70 with renal cell carcinoma. CDR3 nucleotides: TGCGCCAGCAGCCAAGTCAATAGCGGTTACGAGCAGTACTTC. Amino acid sequence: CASSQVNSGYEQYF.